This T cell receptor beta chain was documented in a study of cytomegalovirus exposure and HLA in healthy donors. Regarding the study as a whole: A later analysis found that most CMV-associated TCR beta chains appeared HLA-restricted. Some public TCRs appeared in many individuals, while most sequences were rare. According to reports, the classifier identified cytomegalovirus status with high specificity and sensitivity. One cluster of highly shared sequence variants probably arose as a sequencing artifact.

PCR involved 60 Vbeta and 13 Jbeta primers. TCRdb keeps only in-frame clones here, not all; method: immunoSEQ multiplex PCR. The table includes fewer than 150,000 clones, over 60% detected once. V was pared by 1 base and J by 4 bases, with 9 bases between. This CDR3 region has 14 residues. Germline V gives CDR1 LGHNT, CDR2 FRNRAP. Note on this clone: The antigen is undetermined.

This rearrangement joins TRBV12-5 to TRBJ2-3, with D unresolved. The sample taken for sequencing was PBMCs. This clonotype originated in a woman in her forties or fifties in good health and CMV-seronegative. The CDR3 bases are TGTGCTAGTGGTTTGGGACAACTCGCAGATACGCAGTATTTT. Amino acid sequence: CASGLGQLADTQYF.